This T cell receptor beta chain is from a study of vaccination and CD4 T cells after COVID-19. Study details: The convalescents were made up of six males and four females, two of whom were Hispanic.

As for treatment: roughly nine-day PBMC culture with coronavirus spike peptide pools or control peptides (ViraFEST assay). Trimming cost V 6 bases and J 8 bases, with 13 bases left between them. The germline V gene encodes CDR1 MNHEY and CDR2 SMNVEV (reference sequence). CDR3 size: 12 residues. General observations from the study: Researchers report that 304 of 307 vaccine-specific clones in convalescent patients proved spike mono-reactive.

Cultured CD4+ T-cell DNA underwent Oncomine TCR Beta short-read sequencing. TCRdb re-derived calls from the PCR reads in MiXCR, one entry per CDR3 protein. The profile covers a few thousand distinct CDR3 sequences, with around 44% appearing a single time and roughly 10% taken by the ten largest. In this sample, this clonotype turned up once. Its antigen remains unidentified. This sequence was found in a human donor who had recovered from COVID-19. Sequencing was done on a sample of CD4+ T cells from blood, cultured in vitro. The rearrangement joins TRBV27 to TRBJ1-2, with D possibly being TRBD1 (5 bases). The CDR3 DNA reads TGTGCCAGCAGGTTAGGATCAGGGGGCTACACCTTC. Encoded protein: CASRLGSGGYTF.